One T cell receptor beta chain is described in this entry. Antigen specificity is unknown. The PCR had 60 Vbeta and 13 Jbeta primers. Clones were sequenced by immunoSEQ multiplex PCR, and TCRdb holds only the in-frame ones, with some missing. This sample has fewer than 140,000 clones; roughly 77% occur once, and the top ten carry about 2.3%. CDR3 length: 13 residues. CDR1 and CDR2 (germline): LGHNT, FRNRAP. After removal of 4 bases from V and 1 base from J, the junction contained 1 base not matched to a gene. The data belong to a study of cytomegalovirus exposure and HLA in healthy donors. Study-level findings and limits: Among donors in an Asian-associated ancestry cluster, a later analysis reportedly found fewer N-insertions than the roughly 700-donor mean. Previously analyzed data showed that most TCR beta V segments were productive at a frequency of about 87% or about 30%.

The genes are TRBV12-5 and TRBJ2-7, with 7 positions matching TRBD1. The TCR was taken from a middle-aged man in good health and CMV-seronegative. Sample: PBMCs. The CDR3: CASGWDSSYEQYF. DNA for the CDR3: TGTGCTAGTGGTTGGGACAGTTCCTACGAGCAGTACTTC.